These 13 T cell receptor beta chains were all obtained from the same sample, sequenced in a study of brain T cells in children with intractable seizures. Clones were read by immunoSEQ multiplex PCR, and TCRdb kept only the in-frame ones, dropping some. The table shows about 41,000 clones, with approximately 90% occurring only once. Material: peripheral blood, obtained at surgery. The receptor source for this set is a girl under 10 years old with tuberous sclerosis and intractable seizures.

This clone was detected once. The chain couples TRBV19 to TRBJ2-5; D remains ambiguous. CDR3 length: 11 residues. Germline V CDR1 and CDR2: LNHDA, SQIVND (reference sequence). Trimming left V 3 bases short and J 7 bases short, with 6 bases between. The CDR3 nucleotides read TGTGCCAGTAGTATGGGGTGGACCCAGTACTTC. Protein: CASSMGWTQYF.

For the CDR3, the DNA is TGTGCCAGCAGTGGGACAGGGGGATATGGCTACACCTTC. Translated: CASSGTGGYGYTF. J is TRBJ1-2 and V is TRBV28, with 11 bases identical to TRBD1. Per germline, CDR1 MDHEN and CDR2 SYDVKM. The CDR3 totals 13 residues. Trimming cost V 5 bases and J 5 bases; bases outside gene matches: 1.

In this sample, this clone turned up a few times. The chain employs TRBV5-6 and TRBJ1-2; D is unclear. The CDR3 is 13 residues long. Trimming cost V 0 bases and J 4 bases, with 7 bases left between them. Germline assignment: CDR1 SGHDT and CDR2 YYEEEE. The CDR3 nucleotides are TGTGCCAGCAGCTTGGGCCTCCTCTATGGCTACACCTTC. It yields the protein CASSLGLLYGYTF.

V and J are TRBV19 and TRBJ2-5; 11 positions agree with TRBD2. The CDR3 has 15 amino acids. Germline values: CDR1 LNHDA, CDR2 SQIVND (reference sequence). V shed 4 bases, J shed 5 bases, and the junction held 6 bases outside the gene matches. CDR3 nucleotides: TGTGCCAGTAGTAGTAGCGGGGGGGCGAAGGAGACCCAGTACTTC. Its protein product is CASSSSGGAKETQYF.

The gene calls are TRBV27 and TRBJ1-1; maybe TRBD1 (6 bases). The CDR3 is made up of 14 amino acids. V lost 10 bases and J lost 1, with 16 bases in between. Germline CDR1 reads MNHEY; CDR2 reads SMNVEV (reference sequence). This chain's CDR3 is CATRSGTSNTEAFF. The CDR3, as DNA: TGTGCCACCAGATCCGGGACATCGAACACTGAAGCTTTCTTT.

This clone was found once. The rearrangement links TRBV18 to TRBJ1-1; a possible D gene is TRBD1 (5 bases). This CDR3 comprises 14 residues. The V gene lost 5 bases and the J gene lost 5 bases, with 15 bases spanning the gap. Per germline, CDR1 KGHSH and CDR2 LQKENI. This CDR3 is CASSIGEWGTEAFF. DNA of the CDR3: TGTGCCAGCTCAATTGGAGAATGGGGGACTGAAGCTTTCTTT.

The chain carries TRBV30 and TRBJ1-4; D remains unclear. The CDR3 consists of 18 residues. In germline, CDR1 is GTSNPN, CDR2 SVGIG (reference sequence). Trimming shortened V by 0 bases and J by 6 bases, and 23 bases separated the two germline ends. The CDR3, as DNA: TGTGCCTGGAGTGTGAGAATCAAAAGACCGGCGTTGGATGAAAAACTGTTTTTT. Residues: CAWSVRIKRPALDEKLFF.

The V call is TRBV12-3 or TRBV12-4, the J call TRBJ1-5, with D uncertain. The CDR3 has 13 residues. Trimming stripped 1 base from V and 0 bases from J, with 1 base between. CDR3 nucleotides: TGTGCCAGCAGTTTAGTTAGCAATCAGCCCCAGCATTTT. The encoded protein is CASSLVSNQPQHF.

V usage is TRBV6-1 and J usage is TRBJ2-3; TRBD1 agrees at 8 bases. The V gene end was trimmed by 0 bases and the J gene end by 1 base; junction bases not matched to a gene: 6. Germline values: CDR1 MNHNS, CDR2 SASEGT. This CDR3 has 17 residues. Here the CDR3 DNA reads TGTGCCAGCAGTGAAGCGCCAGGACAGGGAGGCACAGATACGCAGTATTTT. It yields the protein CASSEAPGQGGTDTQYF.

About this clone: The missing conserved phenylalanine or tryptophan at the end of this CDR3 makes a read error likely. It is unclear where the CDR3 begins or ends on the DNA, so no DNA is shown, and the CDR3 is as TCRdb lists it. This rearrangement joins TRBV7-8 to TRBJ2-7. The CDR3 is made up of 11 amino acids, end residues included. Germline values: CDR1 SGHVS, CDR2 FQNEAQ. CDR3 protein: CASSLVSCFMD.

The V call is TRBV30, the J call TRBJ1-2; D is uncertain. There are 14 residues in the CDR3. With 1 base removed from V and 4 bases from J, the gap between germline ends came to 13 bases. Germline-derived CDR1 and CDR2 are GTSNPN and SVGIG (reference sequence). CDR3 region: CAWSGGFLIYGYTF. CDR3 nucleotide sequence: TGTGCCTGGAGTGGAGGGTTCTTAATCTATGGCTACACCTTC.

A few counts support this clone. The chain carries TRBV9 and TRBJ1-1, with D possibly being TRBD1 (6 bases). The CDR3 length is 13 residues. The germline gives CDR1 SGDLS, CDR2 YYNGEE. Trimming took off 4 bases at V and 2 bases at J, with 9 bases between the two ends. As DNA, the CDR3 is TGTGCCAGCAGCTACAGGGCTAACACTGAAGCTTTCTTT. Protein: CASSYRANTEAFF.

This rearrangement joins TRBV2 to TRBJ2-3; TRBD2 agrees at 13 bases. The CDR3 contains 16 residues. V gave up 5 bases and J gave up 3 bases; unmatched junction bases: 5. Germline V gives CDR1 SNHLY, CDR2 FYNNEI. In DNA, the CDR3 is TGTGCCAGCAGTCCTGGACTAGCGGGGGTTACAGATACGCAGTATTTT. Protein product: CASSPGLAGVTDTQYF.